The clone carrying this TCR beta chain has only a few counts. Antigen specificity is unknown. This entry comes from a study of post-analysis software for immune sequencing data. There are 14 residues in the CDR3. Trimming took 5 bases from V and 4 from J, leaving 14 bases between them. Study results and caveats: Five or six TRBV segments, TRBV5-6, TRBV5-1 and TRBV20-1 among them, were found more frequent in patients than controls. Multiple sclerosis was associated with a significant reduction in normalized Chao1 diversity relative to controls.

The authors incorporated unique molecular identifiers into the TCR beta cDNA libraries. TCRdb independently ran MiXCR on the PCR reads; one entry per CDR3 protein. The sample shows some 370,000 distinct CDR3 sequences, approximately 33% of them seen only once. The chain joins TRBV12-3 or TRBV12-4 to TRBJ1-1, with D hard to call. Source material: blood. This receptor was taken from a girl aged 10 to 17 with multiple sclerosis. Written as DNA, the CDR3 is TGTGCCAGCAGTCCGGGCGGTATACTCACTGAAGCTTTCTTT. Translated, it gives CASSPGGILTEAFF.